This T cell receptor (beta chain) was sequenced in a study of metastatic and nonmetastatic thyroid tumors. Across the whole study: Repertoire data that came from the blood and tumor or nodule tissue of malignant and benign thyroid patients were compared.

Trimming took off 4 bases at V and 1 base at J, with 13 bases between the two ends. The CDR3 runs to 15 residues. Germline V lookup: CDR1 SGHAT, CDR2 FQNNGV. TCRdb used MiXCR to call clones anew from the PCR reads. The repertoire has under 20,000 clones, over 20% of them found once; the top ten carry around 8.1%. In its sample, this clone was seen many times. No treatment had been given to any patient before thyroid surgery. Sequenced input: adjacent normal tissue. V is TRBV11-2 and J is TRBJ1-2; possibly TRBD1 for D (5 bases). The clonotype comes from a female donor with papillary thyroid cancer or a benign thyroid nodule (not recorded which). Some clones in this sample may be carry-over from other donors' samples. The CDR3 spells CASSSGWGGNYGYTF. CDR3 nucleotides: TGTGCCAGCAGCTCTGGTTGGGGGGGTAACTATGGCTACACCTTC.